A single sample gave rise to the 20 T cell receptor beta chains below, sequenced in a study of shared clonotypes between healthy human individuals. TCRdb keeps only in-frame clones here, not all; method: immunoSEQ multiplex PCR. The sample has 950,000 to 1,100,000 clones, around 76% seen once. Sequenced material: memory CD4+ T cells sorted from blood. This sample's subset: CD45RA-negative fraction. The source is a man aged 18 to 30 in good health.

This clone was seen ten or more times. The V gene is TRBV25-1, the J gene TRBJ2-3; tentatively, D is TRBD2 (7 bases). Trimming removed 6 bases at V and 3 bases at J, with 16 bases between. Per the germline V gene, CDR1 is MGHDK and CDR2 is SYGVNS. The CDR3 is 15 amino acids. The CDR3, as DNA: TGTGCCAGCAGCGAAGGGGGGGGCTGGACAGATACGCAGTATTTT. Protein sequence: CASSEGGGWTDTQYF.

V usage is TRBV7-3 and J usage is TRBJ1-2; no clear D gene. V was pared by 2 bases and J by 0 bases, with 7 bases between. In germline, CDR1 is SGHTA, CDR2 FQGTGA. The CDR3 has 14 amino acids. CDR3 in DNA: TGTGCCAGCAGCTTAGGGCAGCCTAACTATGGCTACACCTTC. It is translated as CASSLGQPNYGYTF.

In its sample, this clone was seen once. The rearrangement joins TRBV19 to TRBJ2-4; D is unresolved. Germline values: CDR1 LNHDA, CDR2 SQIVND (reference sequence). The CDR3 length is 15 residues. The germline V and J ends were trimmed by 7 bases and 0 bases, with 13 bases remaining between them. CDR3 sequence: CASTSTVLAKNIQYF. The CDR3 region has the DNA TGTGCCAGTACATCCACCGTACTAGCCAAAAACATTCAGTACTTC.

V gene TRBV2 combines with J gene TRBJ1-5; maybe TRBD1 (5 bases). Germline V gene sequence: CDR1 SNHLY, CDR2 FYNNEI. V lost 4 bases, J lost 3 bases, and 13 bases lay in between. The CDR3 runs 15 residues. CDR3 coding DNA: TGTGCCAGCAGTGGGCGGGGCCTTTCCAATCAGCCCCAGCATTTT. This sequence encodes CASSGRGLSNQPQHF. Based on the CDR3 plus reference TRBV2 and TRBJ1-5, the full variable domain is EPEVTQTPSHQVTQMGQEVILRCVPISNHLYFYWYRQILGQKVEFLVSFYNNEISEKSEIFDDQFSVERPDGSNFTLKIRSTKLEDSAMYFCASSGRGLSNQPQHFGDGTRLSIL.

The chain employs TRBV28 and TRBJ2-7, with a tentative D call TRBD2 (7 bases). The CDR3 consists of 14 residues. The germline V gene encodes CDR1 MDHEN and CDR2 SYDVKM. Trimming took 8 bases from V and 2 from J, leaving 16 bases between them. CDR3 coding DNA: TGTGCCAGCCCCGGGGGGCCCCCGGCCTACGAGCAGTACTTC. Protein sequence: CASPGGPPAYEQYF.

The chain carries TRBV5-4 and TRBJ2-1; D remains ambiguous. Germline CDR1 SGHNT, CDR2 YYREEE (reference sequence). The CDR3 covers 14 residues. The V and J ends lost 6 bases and 6 bases respectively, with 16 bases between them. The CDR3 spells CASTLLGSSNEQFF. The CDR3 nucleotides are TGTGCCAGCACCTTACTTGGCAGCAGCAATGAGCAGTTCTTC.

CDR3 sequence (DNA): TGTGCCAGCAGCTTCGAGGGGGCTAACTATGGCTACACCTTC. Translated: CASSFEGANYGYTF. The chain couples TRBV5-6 to TRBJ1-2; possibly TRBD1 for D (6 bases). CDR1 and CDR2 from the germline V gene are SGHDT and YYEEEE. The CDR3 runs 14 residues. Trimming removed 2 bases at V and 0 bases at J, with 8 bases between.

The rearrangement joins TRBV5-1 to TRBJ1-2; 9 nucleotides align to TRBD1. The CDR3 extends over 15 amino acids. The germline gives CDR1 SGHRS, CDR2 YFSETQ. Trimming took 4 bases from V and 5 from J; bases not matched to a gene: 9. CDR3 sequence: CASSPDPGTGYGYTF. In nucleotides, the CDR3 is TGCGCCAGCAGCCCCGATCCCGGGACAGGGTATGGCTACACCTTC.

The rearrangement joins TRBV5-6 to TRBJ2-1; D unresolved. CDR3 length equals 15 residues. Trimming removed 4 bases at V and 0 bases at J, with 11 bases between. From germline, CDR1 is SGHDT and CDR2 YYEEEE. CDR3 amino acids: CASSDDVSSYNEQFF. The CDR3 region has the DNA TGTGCCAGCAGCGATGACGTGAGCTCCTACAATGAGCAGTTCTTC. The full variable domain, completed using reference TRBV5-6 and TRBJ2-1, is DAGVTQSPTHLIKTRGQQVTLRCSPKSGHDTVSWYQQALGQGPQFIFQYYEEEERQRGNFPDRFSGHQFPNYSSELNVNALLLGDSALYLCASSDDVSSYNEQFFGPGTRLTVL.

CDR3 sequence (DNA): TGTGCCAGCAGTTACGAGGGGCAGCGTGAAAAACTGTTTTTT. This codes for CASSYEGQREKLFF. The chain recombines TRBV6-6 with TRBJ1-4; TRBD1 is a possible D gene (5 bases). Trimming cost V 2 bases and J 7 bases, with 11 bases left between them. There are 14 residues in the CDR3. From germline, CDR1 is MNHNY and CDR2 SVGAGI (reference sequence).

On this clone itself: Given a much more abundant clone one base away, this may be a read error. Other DNA sequences in this sample translate to the same CDR3. This chain uses TRBV7-8 with TRBJ1-1; a weak D match, TRBD1 (5 bases). CDR3 size: 14 residues. The V and J ends lost 2 bases and 0 bases respectively, with 7 bases between them. Germline CDR1 and CDR2: SGHVS and FQNEAQ. The CDR3 coding sequence is TGTGCCAGCAGCTTACAGGGCTTGAACACTGAAGCTTTCTTT. Translating gives CASSLQGLNTEAFF.

The sample holds a few counts of this clone. V gene TRBV5-8 combines with J gene TRBJ2-6, with TRBD1 matching over 7 bases. This CDR3 has 17 amino acids. CDR1 is SGHTS, CDR2 YDEGEE, per germline. The ends lost 5 bases at V and 0 bases at J; junction bases unmatched: 8. In nucleotides, the CDR3 is TGTGCCAGCAGTGGGGACAGATCTTACTCTGGGGCCAACGTCCTGACTTTC. Translating it yields CASSGDRSYSGANVLTF. Combining the CDR3 with reference TRBV5-8 and TRBJ2-6 gives the whole variable domain EAGVTQSPTHLIKTRGQQATLRCSPISGHTSVYWYQQALGLGLQFLLWYDEGEERNRGNFPPRFSGRQFPNYSSELNVNALELEDSALYLCASSGDRSYSGANVLTFGAGSRLTVL.

The V gene is TRBV6-1, the J gene TRBJ1-6; a possible D gene is TRBD1 (5 bases). This CDR3 contains 14 residues. Germline V CDR1 and CDR2: MNHNS, SASEGT. Trimming stripped 2 bases from V and 14 bases from J, with 16 bases between. For the CDR3, the DNA is TGTGCCAGCAGTGAATATGGGGGGACTGGGACCCTCCACTTT. Amino acid sequence: CASSEYGGTGTLHF.

This clone was detected a few times. The chain joins TRBV5-1 to TRBJ1-1; tentative D call: TRBD1 (5 bases). The CDR3 contains 14 residues. The germline V and J ends were trimmed by 2 bases and 5 bases, with 13 bases remaining between them. Per germline, CDR1 SGHRS and CDR2 YFSETQ. The CDR3 nucleotides read TGCGCCAGCAGCTTATCGGGGGGTTGGACTGAAGCTTTCTTT. Residues: CASSLSGGWTEAFF.

Only a few counts were recorded for this clone. The sample has other DNA sequences that encode this CDR3 too. The chain is built from TRBV6-6 and TRBJ2-7; D is perhaps TRBD1 (6 bases). Trimming shortened V by 0 bases and J by 4 bases, and 7 bases separated the two germline ends. In germline, CDR1 is MNHNY, CDR2 SVGAGI (reference sequence). The CDR3 covers 13 residues. This CDR3 is CASSYSDSYEQYF. For the CDR3, the DNA is TGTGCCAGCAGTTACTCGGACAGTTACGAGCAGTACTTC.

The V and J genes are TRBV7-9 and TRBJ2-5; D might be TRBD2 (6 bases). CDR3 size: 15 residues. V lost 0 bases and J lost 10, with 18 bases in between. Germline V lookup: CDR1 SEHNR, CDR2 FQNEAQ (reference sequence). The CDR3 region has the DNA TGTGCCAGCAGCTTAGCGGACGGGGGAACCATGGGCCAGTACTTC. Amino acid sequence: CASSLADGGTMGQYF. The whole variable domain, remainder taken from reference TRBV7-9 and TRBJ2-5, is DTGVSQNPRHKITKRGQNVTFRCDPISEHNRLYWYRQTLGQGPEFLTYFQNEAQLEKSRLLSDRFSAERPKGSFSTLEIQRTEQGDSAMYLCASSLADGGTMGQYFGPGTRLLVL.

The chain uses TRBV30 and TRBJ1-3; TRBD1 aligns across 7 bases. Trimming at V came to 8 bases and at J to 0 bases, leaving 10 bases not matched to a gene. Germline CDR1 reads GTSNPN; CDR2 reads SVGIG (reference sequence). The CDR3 runs 15 residues. The CDR3 region is CAGDSFSLSGNTIYF. CDR3 nucleotide sequence: TGTGCCGGGGACAGTTTTTCCCTCTCTGGAAACACCATATATTTT.

This clone came up once. The gene calls are TRBV5-1 and TRBJ1-4, with a tentative D call TRBD1 (5 bases). Germline values: CDR1 SGHRS, CDR2 YFSETQ. CDR3 size: 19 residues. V was clipped by 1 base and J by 5 bases, with 24 bases between them. DNA of the CDR3: TGCGCCAGCAGCTTGAGCGGCAGGGATAAAACAAGGTTAAATGAAAAACTGTTTTTT. It is translated as CASSLSGRDKTRLNEKLFF.

The V gene is TRBV10-2, the J gene TRBJ2-1; no definite D call. Trimming pared 0 bases from V and 0 bases from J, leaving 6 bases between. From germline, CDR1 is WSHSY and CDR2 SAAADI. This CDR3 has 15 residues. The CDR3 here is CASSESRVSYNEQFF. The DNA of the CDR3 is TGCGCCAGCAGTGAGTCTAGGGTCTCCTACAATGAGCAGTTCTTC.

CDR3 residues: CSATRTDLYGYTF. The CDR3 bases are TGCAGCGCGACCCGGACAGACCTTTATGGCTACACCTTC. The chain uses TRBV29-1 and TRBJ1-2, with TRBD1 as a possible D gene (6 bases). Trimming pared 7 bases from V and 5 bases from J, leaving 17 bases between. This CDR3 is 13 amino acids long. Germline CDR1 SQVTM, CDR2 ANQGSEA.